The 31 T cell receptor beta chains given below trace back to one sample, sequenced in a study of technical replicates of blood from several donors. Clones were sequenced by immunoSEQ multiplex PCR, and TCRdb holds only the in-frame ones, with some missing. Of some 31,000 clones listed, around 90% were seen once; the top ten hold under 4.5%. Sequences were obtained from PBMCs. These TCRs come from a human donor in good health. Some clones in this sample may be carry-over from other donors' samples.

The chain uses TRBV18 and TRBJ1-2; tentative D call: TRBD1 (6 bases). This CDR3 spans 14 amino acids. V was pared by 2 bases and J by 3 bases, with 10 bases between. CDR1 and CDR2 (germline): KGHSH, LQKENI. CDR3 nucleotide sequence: TGTGCCAGCTCACCAGGGGGGGCCGACTATGGCTACACCTTC. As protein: CASSPGGADYGYTF. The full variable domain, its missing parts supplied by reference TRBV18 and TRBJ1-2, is NAGVMQNPRHLVRRRGQEARLRCSPMKGHSHVYWYRQLPEEGLKFMVYLQKENIIDESGMPKERFSAEFPKEGPSILRIQQVVRGDSAAYFCASSPGGADYGYTFGSGTRLTVV.

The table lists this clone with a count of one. CDR3 bases: TGTGCCACCACAGGCGTCTATGGCTACACCTTC. Amino acid sequence: CATTGVYGYTF. The chain carries TRBV10-3 and TRBJ1-2; a weak D match, TRBD1 (5 bases). Trimming shortened V by 10 bases and J by 4 bases, and 10 bases separated the two germline ends. The CDR3 runs to 11 residues. CDR1 and CDR2 (germline): ENHRY, SYGVKD.

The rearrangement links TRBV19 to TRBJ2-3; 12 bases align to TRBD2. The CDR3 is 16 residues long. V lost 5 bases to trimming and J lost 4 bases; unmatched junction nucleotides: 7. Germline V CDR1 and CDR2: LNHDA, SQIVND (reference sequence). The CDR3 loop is CASSPGASGGADTQYF. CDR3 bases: TGTGCCAGTAGTCCCGGGGCTAGCGGGGGGGCAGATACGCAGTATTTT.

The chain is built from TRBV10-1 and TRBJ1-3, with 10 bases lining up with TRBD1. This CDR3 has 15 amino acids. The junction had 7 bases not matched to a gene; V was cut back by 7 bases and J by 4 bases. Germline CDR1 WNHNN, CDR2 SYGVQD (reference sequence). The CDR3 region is CASTLDRGWGNTIYF. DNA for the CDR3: TGCGCCAGCACCTTGGACAGGGGGTGGGGAAACACCATATATTTT.

In DNA, the CDR3 is TGCGCCAGCAGCCAAGGGGTTACTACGAGCTTCTCTGGAAACACCATATATTTT. It is translated as CASSQGVTTSFSGNTIYF. V gene TRBV4-1 combines with J gene TRBJ1-3; D uncertain. V was clipped by 1 base and J by 0 bases, with 16 bases between them. Germline-derived CDR1 and CDR2 are MGHRA and YSYEKL. This CDR3 has 18 residues.

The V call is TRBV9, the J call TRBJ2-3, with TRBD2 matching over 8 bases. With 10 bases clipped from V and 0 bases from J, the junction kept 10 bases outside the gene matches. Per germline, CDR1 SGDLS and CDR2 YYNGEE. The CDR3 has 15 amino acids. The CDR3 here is CAPPAGGLSTDTQYF. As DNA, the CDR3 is TGTGCCCCCCCCGCGGGGGGCCTTAGCACAGATACGCAGTATTTT.

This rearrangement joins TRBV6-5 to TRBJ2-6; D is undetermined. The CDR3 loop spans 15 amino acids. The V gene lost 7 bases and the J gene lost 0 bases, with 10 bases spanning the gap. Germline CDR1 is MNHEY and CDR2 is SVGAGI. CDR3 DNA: TGTGCCAGCAAGAGGATGGACTCTGGGGCCAACGTCCTGACTTTC. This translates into CASKRMDSGANVLTF.

The CDR3, as DNA: TGTGCCAGCAGTCGCGTGACTAGCGGGAGGTCCTACGAGCAGTACTTC. Protein sequence: CASSRVTSGRSYEQYF. The V and J genes are TRBV28 and TRBJ2-7; 13 bases match TRBD2. Per germline, CDR1 MDHEN and CDR2 SYDVKM. This CDR3 contains 16 residues. V was pared by 5 bases and J by 1 base, with 5 bases of the junction left unmatched. The full variable domain, rest sourced from reference TRBV28 and TRBJ2-7, is DVKVTQSSRYLVKRTGEKVFLECVQDMDHENMFWYRQDPGLGLRLIYFSYDVKMKEKGDIPEGYSVSREKKERFSLILESASTNQTSMYLCASSRVTSGRSYEQYFGPGTRLTVT.

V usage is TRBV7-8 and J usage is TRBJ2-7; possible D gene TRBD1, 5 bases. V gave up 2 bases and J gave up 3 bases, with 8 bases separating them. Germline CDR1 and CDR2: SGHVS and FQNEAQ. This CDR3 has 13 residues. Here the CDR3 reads CASSLQGIYEQYF. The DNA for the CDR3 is TGTGCCAGCAGCTTACAGGGTATCTACGAGCAGTACTTC.

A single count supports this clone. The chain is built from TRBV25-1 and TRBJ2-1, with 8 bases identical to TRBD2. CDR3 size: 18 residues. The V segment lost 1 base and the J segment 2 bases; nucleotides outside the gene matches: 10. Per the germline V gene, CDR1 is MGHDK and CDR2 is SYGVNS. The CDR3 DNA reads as TGTGCCAGCAGTGAATCCCGTGAGGCTAGCGGGCCCTACAATGAGCAGTTCTTC. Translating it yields CASSESREASGPYNEQFF.

CDR3 sequence: CASSSPSTGKLNYGYTF. CDR3 nucleotide sequence: TGTGCCAGCAGTTCCCCCTCTACAGGAAAGCTTAACTATGGCTACACCTTC. The genes are TRBV28 and TRBJ1-2; TRBD1 might be the D (5 bases). The germline V and J ends were trimmed by 4 bases and 1 base, with 19 bases remaining between them. The germline CDR1 and CDR2 sequences are MDHEN and SYDVKM. The CDR3 is made up of 17 amino acids.

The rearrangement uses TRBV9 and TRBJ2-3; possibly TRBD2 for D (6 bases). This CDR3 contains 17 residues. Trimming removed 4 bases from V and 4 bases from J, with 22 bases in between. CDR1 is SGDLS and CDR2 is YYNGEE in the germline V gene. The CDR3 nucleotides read TGTGCCAGCAGCCCCCACTGGCGGGGAGGTGGTGCAGATACGCAGTATTTT. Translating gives CASSPHWRGGGADTQYF.

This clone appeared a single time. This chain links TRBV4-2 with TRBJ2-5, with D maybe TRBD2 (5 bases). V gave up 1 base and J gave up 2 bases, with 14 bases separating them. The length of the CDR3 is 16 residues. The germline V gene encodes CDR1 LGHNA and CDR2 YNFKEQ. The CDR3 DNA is TGTGCCAGCAGCCAAGGCGCCGGGGAAAGGCAAGAGACCCAGTACTTC. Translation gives CASSQGAGERQETQYF.

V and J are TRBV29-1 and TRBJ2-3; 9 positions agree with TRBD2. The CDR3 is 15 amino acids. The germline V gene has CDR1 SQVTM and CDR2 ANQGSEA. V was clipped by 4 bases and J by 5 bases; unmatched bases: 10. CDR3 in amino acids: CSVGKRGAVGDTQYF. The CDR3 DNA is TGCAGCGTTGGGAAGCGGGGGGCTGTGGGAGATACGCAGTATTTT.

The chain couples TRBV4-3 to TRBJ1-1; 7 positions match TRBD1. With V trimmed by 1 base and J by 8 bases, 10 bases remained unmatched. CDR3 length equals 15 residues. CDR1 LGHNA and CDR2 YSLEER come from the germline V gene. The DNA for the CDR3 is TGCGCCAGCAGCCAAGTTATCCAGGGGGTCGGGGAAGCTTTCTTT. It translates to CASSQVIQGVGEAFF.

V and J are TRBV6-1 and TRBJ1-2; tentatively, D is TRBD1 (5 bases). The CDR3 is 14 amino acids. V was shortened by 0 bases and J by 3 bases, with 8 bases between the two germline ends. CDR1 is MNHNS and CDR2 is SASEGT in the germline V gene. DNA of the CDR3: TGTGCCAGCAGTGAAGCCGGGGGGTACTATGGCTACACCTTC. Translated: CASSEAGGYYGYTF.

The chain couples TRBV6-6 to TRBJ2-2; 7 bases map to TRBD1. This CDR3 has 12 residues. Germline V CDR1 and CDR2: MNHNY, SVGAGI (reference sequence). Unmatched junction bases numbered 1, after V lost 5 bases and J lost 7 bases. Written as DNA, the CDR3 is TGTGCCAGCAGTGCAGGGGGCGGGGAGCTGTTTTTT. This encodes CASSAGGGELFF.

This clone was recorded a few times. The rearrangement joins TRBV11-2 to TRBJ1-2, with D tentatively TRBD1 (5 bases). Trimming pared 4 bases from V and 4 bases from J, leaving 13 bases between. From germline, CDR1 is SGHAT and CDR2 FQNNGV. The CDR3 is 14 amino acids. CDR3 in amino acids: CASSSVREGYGYTF. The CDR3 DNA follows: TGTGCCAGCAGCTCGGTCAGGGAGGGCTATGGCTACACCTTC.

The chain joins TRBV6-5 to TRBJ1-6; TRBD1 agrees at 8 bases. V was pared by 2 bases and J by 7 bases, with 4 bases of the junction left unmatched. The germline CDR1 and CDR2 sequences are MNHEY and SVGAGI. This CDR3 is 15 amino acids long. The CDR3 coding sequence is TGTGCCAGCAGTTACACAGGGGGGCAGAATTCACCCCTCCACTTT. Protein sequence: CASSYTGGQNSPLHF.

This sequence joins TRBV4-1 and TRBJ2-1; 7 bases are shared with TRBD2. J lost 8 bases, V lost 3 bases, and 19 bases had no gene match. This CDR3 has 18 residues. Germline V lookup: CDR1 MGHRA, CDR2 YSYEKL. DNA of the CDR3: TGCGCCAGCAGCCAGAGGGGAGGGCCCCGGGTGGATCGGGATGAGCAGTTCTTC. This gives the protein CASSQRGGPRVDRDEQFF.

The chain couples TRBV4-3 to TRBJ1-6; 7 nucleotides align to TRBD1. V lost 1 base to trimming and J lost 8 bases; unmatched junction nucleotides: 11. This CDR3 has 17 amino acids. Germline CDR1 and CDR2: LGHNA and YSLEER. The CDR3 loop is CASSQVANRGADSPLHF. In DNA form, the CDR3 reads TGCGCCAGCAGCCAAGTCGCCAACAGGGGAGCGGATTCACCCCTCCACTTT.

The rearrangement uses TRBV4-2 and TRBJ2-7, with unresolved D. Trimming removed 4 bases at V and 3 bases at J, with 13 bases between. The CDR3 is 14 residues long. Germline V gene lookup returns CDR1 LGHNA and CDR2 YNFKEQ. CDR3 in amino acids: CASSLQNQNYEQYF. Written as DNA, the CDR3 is TGTGCCAGCAGCCTACAGAATCAAAACTACGAGCAGTACTTC.

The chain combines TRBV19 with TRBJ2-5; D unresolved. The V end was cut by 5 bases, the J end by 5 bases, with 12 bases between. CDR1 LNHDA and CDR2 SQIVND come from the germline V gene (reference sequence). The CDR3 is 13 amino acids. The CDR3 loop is CASSSQTRETQYF. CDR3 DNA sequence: TGTGCCAGTAGTTCCCAGACCAGGGAGACCCAGTACTTC.

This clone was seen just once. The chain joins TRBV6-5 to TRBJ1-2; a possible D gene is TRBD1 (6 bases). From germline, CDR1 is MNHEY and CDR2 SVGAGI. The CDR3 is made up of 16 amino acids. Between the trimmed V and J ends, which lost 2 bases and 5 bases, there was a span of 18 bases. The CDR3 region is CASSYLGASRGYGYTF. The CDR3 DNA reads TGTGCCAGCAGTTACCTCGGTGCTTCAAGGGGGTATGGCTACACCTTC.

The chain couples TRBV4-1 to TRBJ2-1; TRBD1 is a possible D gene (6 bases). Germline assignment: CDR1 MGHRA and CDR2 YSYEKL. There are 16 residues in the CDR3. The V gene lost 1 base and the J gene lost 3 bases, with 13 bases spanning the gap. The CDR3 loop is CASSQVGHRIYNEQFF. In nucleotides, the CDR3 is TGCGCCAGCAGCCAAGTGGGACACCGGATCTACAATGAGCAGTTCTTC.

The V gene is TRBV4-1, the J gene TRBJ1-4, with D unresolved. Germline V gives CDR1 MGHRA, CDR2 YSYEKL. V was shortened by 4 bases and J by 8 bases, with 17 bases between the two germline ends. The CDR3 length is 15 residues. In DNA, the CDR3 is TGCGCCAGCAGCCTAACCCCTTCCAACGGGGAAAAACTGTTTTTT. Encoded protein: CASSLTPSNGEKLFF.

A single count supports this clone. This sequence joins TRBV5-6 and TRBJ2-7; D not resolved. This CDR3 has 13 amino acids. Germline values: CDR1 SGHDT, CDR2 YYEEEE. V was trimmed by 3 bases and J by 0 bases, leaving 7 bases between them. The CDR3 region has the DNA TGTGCCAGCAGCTCGAGGAGCTCCTACGAGCAGTACTTC. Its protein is CASSSRSSYEQYF.

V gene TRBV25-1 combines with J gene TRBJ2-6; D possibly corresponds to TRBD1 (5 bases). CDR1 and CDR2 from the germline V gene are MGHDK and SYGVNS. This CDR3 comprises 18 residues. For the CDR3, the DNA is TGTGCAGCAGTTAGATCCGAAACTGGACAAAGTCGGGCCAACGTCCTGACTTTC. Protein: CAAVRSETGQSRANVLTF.

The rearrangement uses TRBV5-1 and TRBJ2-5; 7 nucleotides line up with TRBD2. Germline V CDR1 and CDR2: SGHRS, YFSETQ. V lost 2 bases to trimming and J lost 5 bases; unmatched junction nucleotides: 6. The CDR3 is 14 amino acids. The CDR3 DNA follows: TGCGCCAGCAGCTTCTCTAGCGGAGGGGAGACCCAGTACTTC. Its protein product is CASSFSSGGETQYF.

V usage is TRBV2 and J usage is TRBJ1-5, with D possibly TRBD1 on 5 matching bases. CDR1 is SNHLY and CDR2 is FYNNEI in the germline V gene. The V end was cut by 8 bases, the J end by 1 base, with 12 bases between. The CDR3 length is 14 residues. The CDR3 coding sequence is TGTGCCAGCCATTGGGGGGGGAGCAATCAGCCCCAGCATTTT. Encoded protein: CASHWGGSNQPQHF.

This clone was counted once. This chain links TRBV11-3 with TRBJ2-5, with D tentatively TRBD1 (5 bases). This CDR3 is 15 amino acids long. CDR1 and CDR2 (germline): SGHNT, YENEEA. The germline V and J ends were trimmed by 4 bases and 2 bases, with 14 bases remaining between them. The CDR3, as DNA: TGTGCCAGCAGCTATGGAATAGGGGCGCAAGAGACCCAGTACTTC. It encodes CASSYGIGAQETQYF.